The clone carrying this T cell receptor (beta chain) appeared many times. The antigen is not known. The data were taken from a study of neurological immune-mediated disorders. The team produced cDNA through 5'RACE using 10-nucleotide random UMIs. TCRdb redid the calling of the 5' RACE reads with MiXCR, one entry per CDR3 protein. The sample records some 37,000 distinct CDR3 sequences, approximately 10% being singletons. The CDR3 contains 16 residues. Trimming pared 5 bases from V and 3 bases from J, leaving 17 bases between. Germline V gene lookup returns CDR1 SGHTA and CDR2 FQGTGA. Study observations and caveats: Patients with HTLV-1-associated myelopathy showed the most TCR clonal expansion. Those with multiple sclerosis showed the least, falling below healthy controls.

The sequence was obtained from a woman aged 25 to 39 with HTLV-1-associated myelopathy (HAM/TSP). This rearrangement joins TRBV7-3 to TRBJ1-3; D gene uncertain. What was sequenced was PBMCs. CDR3 in amino acids: CASSVGPEGHGNTIYF. The CDR3 DNA follows: TGTGCCAGCAGCGTCGGGCCTGAAGGGCATGGAAACACCATATATTTT.